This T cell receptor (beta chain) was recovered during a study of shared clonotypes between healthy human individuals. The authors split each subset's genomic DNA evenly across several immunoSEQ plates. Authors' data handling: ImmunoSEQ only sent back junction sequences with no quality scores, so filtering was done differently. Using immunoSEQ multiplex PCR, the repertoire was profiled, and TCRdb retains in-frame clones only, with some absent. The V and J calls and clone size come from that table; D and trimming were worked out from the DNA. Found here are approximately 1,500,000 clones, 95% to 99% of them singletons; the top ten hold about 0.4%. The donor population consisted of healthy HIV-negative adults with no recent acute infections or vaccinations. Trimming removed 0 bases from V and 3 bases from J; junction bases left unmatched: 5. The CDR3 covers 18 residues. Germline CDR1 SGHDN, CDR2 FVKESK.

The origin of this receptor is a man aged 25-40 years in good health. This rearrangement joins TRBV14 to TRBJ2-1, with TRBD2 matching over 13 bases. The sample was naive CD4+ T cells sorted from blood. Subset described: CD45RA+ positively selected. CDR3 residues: CASSQDTGLAGVYNEQFF. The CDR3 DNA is TGTGCCAGCAGCCAAGACACCGGACTAGCGGGGGTCTACAATGAGCAGTTCTTC. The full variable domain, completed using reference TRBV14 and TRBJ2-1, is EAGVTQFPSHSVIEKGQTVTLRCDPISGHDNLYWYRRVMGKEIKFLLHFVKESKQDESGMPNNRFLAERTGGTYSTLKVQPAELEDSGVYFCASSQDTGLAGVYNEQFFGPGTRLTVL.